This entry concerns a single TCR beta chain. Between the trimmed V and J ends, which lost 4 bases and 6 bases, there was a span of 7 bases. This CDR3 contains 12 residues. Looked up from germline, CDR1 is MNHEY and CDR2 is SVGAGI. This specimen belongs to a study of cytomegalovirus exposure and HLA in healthy donors. Measured with immunoSEQ multiplex PCR; TCRdb has only the in-frame clones, and not every one. The data hold about 270,000 clones, with 65% to 90% observed a single time. Sequencing used PBMCs. The clonotype was recovered from a young woman in good health and CMV-seronegative. V and J are TRBV6-5 and TRBJ1-5; D gene uncertain. The CDR3 is CASSFQVQPQHF. The DNA for the CDR3 is TGTGCCAGCAGTTTCCAGGTTCAGCCCCAGCATTTT.